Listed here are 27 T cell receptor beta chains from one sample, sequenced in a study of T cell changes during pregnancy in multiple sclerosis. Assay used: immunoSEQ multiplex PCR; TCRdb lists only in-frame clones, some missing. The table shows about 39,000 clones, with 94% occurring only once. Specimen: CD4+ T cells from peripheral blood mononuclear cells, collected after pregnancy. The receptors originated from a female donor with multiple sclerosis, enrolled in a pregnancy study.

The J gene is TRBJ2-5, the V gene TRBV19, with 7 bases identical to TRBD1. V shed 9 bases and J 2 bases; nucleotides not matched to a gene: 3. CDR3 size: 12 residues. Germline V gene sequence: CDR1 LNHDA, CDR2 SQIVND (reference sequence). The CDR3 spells CASSRGQETQYF. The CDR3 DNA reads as TGTGCCAGCTCCAGGGGGCAAGAGACCCAGTACTTC.

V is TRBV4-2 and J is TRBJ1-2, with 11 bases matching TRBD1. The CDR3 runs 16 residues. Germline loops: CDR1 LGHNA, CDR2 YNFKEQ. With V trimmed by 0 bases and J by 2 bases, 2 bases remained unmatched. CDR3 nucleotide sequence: TGTGCCAGCAGCCAAGACCGGACAGGGGGCAACTATGGCTACACCTTC. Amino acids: CASSQDRTGGNYGYTF.

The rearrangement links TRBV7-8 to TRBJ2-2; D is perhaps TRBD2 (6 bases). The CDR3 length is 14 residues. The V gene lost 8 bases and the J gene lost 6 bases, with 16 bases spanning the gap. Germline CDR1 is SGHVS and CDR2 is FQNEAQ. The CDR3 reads CASRGRLKAGELFF. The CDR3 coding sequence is TGTGCCAGCCGGGGGAGGTTAAAGGCCGGGGAGCTGTTTTTT.

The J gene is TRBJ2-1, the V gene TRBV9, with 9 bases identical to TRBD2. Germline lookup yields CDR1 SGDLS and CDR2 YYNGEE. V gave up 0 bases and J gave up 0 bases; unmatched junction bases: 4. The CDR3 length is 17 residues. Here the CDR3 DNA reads TGTGCCAGCAGCGTAGCAGCGGGGGGCCTCTCCTACAATGAGCAGTTCTTC. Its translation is CASSVAAGGLSYNEQFF.

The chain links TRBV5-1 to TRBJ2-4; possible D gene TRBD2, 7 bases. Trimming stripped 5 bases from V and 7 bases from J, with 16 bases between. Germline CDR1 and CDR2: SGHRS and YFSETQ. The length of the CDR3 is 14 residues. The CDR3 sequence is CASRREGGRNIQYF. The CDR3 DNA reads TGCGCCAGCAGAAGGGAGGGGGGTAGGAACATTCAGTACTTC.

CDR3: CASSPGRDFYNEQFF. CDR3 bases: TGTGCCAGCAGCCCGGGCCGGGACTTTTACAATGAGCAGTTCTTC. The rearrangement links TRBV7-3 to TRBJ2-1, with D possibly matching TRBD2 (6 bases). This CDR3 spans 15 amino acids. V dropped 5 bases and J dropped 4 bases, with 15 bases sitting between them. The germline CDR1 and CDR2 sequences are SGHTA and FQGTGA. The full variable domain, its missing parts supplied by reference TRBV7-3 and TRBJ2-1, is GAGVSQTPSNKVTEKGKYVELRCDPISGHTALYWYRQSLGQGPEFLIYFQGTGAADDSGLPNDRFFAVRPEGSVSTLKIQRTERGDSAVYLCASSPGRDFYNEQFFGPGTRLTVL.

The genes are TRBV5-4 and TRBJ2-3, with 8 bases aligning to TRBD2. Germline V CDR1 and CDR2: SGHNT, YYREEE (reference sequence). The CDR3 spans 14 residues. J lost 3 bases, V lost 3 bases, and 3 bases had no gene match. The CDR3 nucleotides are TGTGCCAGCAGCTCGGGACTAGGGACAGATACGCAGTATTTT. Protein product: CASSSGLGTDTQYF.

CDR3 amino acids: CASTFHGTGGEQYF. The CDR3 nucleotides read TGTGCCAGCACATTTCATGGTACAGGGGGCGAGCAGTACTTC. The chain combines TRBV6-5 with TRBJ2-7, with 8 bases aligning to TRBD1. J gave up 6 bases and V 7 bases, and 11 bases lay outside the gene matches. The CDR3 consists of 14 residues. CDR1 and CDR2 from the germline V gene are MNHEY and SVGAGI.

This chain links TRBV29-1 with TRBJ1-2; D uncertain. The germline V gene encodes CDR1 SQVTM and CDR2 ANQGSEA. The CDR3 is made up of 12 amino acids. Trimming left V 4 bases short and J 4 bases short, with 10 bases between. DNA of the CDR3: TGCAGCGTTGTCGAGGGCAGCTATGGCTACACCTTC. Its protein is CSVVEGSYGYTF.

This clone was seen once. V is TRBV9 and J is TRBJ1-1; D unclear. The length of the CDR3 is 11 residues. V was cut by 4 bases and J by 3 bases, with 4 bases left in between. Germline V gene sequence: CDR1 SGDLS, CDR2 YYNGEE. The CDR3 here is CASSRDTEAFF. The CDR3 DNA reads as TGTGCCAGCAGCCGGGACACTGAAGCTTTCTTT.

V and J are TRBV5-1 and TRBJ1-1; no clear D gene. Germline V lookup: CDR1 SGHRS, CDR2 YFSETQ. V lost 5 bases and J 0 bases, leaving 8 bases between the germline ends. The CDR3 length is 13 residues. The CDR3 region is CASRTGLNTEAFF. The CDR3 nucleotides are TGCGCCAGCAGAACGGGATTGAACACTGAAGCTTTCTTT.

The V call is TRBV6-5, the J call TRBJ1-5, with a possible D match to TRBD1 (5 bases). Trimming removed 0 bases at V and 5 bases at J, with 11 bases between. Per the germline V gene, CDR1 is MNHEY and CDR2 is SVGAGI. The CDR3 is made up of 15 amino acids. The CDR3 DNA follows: TGTGCCAGCAGTTACTCCTTAGGGGAGGATCAGCCCCAGCATTTT. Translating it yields CASSYSLGEDQPQHF.

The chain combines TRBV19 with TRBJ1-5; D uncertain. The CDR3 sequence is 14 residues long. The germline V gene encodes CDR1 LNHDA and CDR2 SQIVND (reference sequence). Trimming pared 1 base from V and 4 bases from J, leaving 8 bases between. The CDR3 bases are TGTGCCAGTAGTATAGGCCCGAGAAATCAGCCCCAGCATTTT. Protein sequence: CASSIGPRNQPQHF. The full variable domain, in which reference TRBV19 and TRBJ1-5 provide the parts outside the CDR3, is DGGITQSPKYLFRKEGQNVTLSCEQNLNHDAMYWYRQDPGQGLRLIYYSQIVNDFQKGDIAEGYSVSREKKESFPLTVTSAQKNPTAFYLCASSIGPRNQPQHFGDGTRLSIL.

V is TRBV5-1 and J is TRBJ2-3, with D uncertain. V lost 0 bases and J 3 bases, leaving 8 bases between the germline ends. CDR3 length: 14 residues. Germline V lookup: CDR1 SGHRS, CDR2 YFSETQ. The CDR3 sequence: CASSLGDATDTQYF. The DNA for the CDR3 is TGCGCCAGCAGCTTGGGAGATGCGACAGATACGCAGTATTTT.

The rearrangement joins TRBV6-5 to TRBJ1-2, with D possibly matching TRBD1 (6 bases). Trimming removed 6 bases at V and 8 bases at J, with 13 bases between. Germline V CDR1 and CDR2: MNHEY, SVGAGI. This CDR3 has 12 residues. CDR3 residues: CASSRGATGYTF. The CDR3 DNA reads TGTGCCAGCAGCCGGGGGGCGACCGGCTACACCTTC.

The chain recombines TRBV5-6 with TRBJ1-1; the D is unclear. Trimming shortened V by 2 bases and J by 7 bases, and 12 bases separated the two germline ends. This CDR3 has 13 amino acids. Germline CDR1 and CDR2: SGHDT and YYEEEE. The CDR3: CASSFSPHSEAFF. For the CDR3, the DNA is TGTGCCAGCAGCTTTTCCCCGCACAGTGAAGCTTTCTTT.

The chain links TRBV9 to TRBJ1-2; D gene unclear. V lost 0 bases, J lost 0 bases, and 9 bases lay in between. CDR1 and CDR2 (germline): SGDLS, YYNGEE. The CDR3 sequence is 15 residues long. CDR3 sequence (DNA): TGTGCCAGCAGCGTAGAATTAAATCCTAACTATGGCTACACCTTC. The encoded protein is CASSVELNPNYGYTF.

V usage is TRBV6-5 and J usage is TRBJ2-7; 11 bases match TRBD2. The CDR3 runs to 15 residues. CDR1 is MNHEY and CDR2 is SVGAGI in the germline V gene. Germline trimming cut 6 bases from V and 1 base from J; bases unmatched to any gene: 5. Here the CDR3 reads CASRHGTSGSYEQYF. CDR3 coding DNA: TGTGCCAGCAGACACGGGACTAGCGGTTCCTACGAGCAGTACTTC.

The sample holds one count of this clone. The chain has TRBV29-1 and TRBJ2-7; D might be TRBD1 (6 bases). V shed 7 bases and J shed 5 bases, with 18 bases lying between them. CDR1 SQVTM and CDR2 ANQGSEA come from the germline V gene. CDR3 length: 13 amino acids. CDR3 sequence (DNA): TGCAGCGCTCTAAACAGGGCCAACCACGAGCAGTACTTC. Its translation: CSALNRANHEQYF.

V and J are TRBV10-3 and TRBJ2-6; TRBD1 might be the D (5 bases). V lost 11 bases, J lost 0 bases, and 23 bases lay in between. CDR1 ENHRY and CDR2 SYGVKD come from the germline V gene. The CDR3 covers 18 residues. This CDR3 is CAVSFKNRPPSGANVLTF. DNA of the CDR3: TGTGCCGTGAGCTTTAAGAACAGGCCCCCCTCTGGGGCCAACGTCCTGACTTTC.

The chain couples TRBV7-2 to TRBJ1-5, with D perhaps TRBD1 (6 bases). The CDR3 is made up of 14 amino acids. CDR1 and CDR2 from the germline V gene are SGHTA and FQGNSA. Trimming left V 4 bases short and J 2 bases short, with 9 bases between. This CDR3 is CASSSEGGNQPQHF. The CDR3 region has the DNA TGTGCCAGCAGCTCCGAGGGGGGCAATCAGCCCCAGCATTTT.

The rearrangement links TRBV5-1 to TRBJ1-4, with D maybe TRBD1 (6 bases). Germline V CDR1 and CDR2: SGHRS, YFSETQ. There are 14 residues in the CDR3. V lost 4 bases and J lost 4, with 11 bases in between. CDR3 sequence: CASSQQGVNEKLFF. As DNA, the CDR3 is TGCGCCAGCAGCCAACAGGGTGTTAATGAAAAACTGTTTTTT.

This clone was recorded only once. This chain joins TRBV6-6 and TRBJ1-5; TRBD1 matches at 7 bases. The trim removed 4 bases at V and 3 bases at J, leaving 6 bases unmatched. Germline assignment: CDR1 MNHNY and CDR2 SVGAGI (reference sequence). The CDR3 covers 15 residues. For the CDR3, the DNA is TGTGCCAGCAGTTCACAGGGGACTTTCAATCAGCCCCAGCATTTT. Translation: CASSSQGTFNQPQHF.

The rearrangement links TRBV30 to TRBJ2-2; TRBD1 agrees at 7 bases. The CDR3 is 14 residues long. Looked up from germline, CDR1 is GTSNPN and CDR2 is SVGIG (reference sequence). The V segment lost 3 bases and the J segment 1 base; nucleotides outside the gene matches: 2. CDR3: CAWRAGGNTGELFF. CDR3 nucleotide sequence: TGTGCCTGGAGAGCAGGGGGGAACACCGGGGAGCTGTTTTTT.

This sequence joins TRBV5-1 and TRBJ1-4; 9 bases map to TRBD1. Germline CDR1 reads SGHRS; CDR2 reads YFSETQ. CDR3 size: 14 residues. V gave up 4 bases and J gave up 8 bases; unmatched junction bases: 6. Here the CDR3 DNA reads TGCGCCAGCAGCGGTGGGGGACAGGGAGAAAAACTGTTTTTT. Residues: CASSGGGQGEKLFF.

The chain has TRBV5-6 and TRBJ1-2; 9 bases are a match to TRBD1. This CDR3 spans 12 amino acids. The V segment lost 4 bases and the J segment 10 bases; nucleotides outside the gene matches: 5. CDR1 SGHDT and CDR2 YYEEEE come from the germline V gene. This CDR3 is CASSPGQGSYTF. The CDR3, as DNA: TGTGCCAGCAGCCCCGGACAGGGGTCCTACACCTTC.

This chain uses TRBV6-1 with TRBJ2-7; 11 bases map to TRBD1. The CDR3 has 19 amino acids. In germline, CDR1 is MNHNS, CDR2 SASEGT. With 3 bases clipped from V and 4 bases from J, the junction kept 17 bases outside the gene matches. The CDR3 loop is CASSDANNVWDRGWYEQYF. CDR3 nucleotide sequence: TGTGCCAGCAGTGACGCTAATAATGTTTGGGACAGGGGGTGGTACGAGCAGTACTTC.